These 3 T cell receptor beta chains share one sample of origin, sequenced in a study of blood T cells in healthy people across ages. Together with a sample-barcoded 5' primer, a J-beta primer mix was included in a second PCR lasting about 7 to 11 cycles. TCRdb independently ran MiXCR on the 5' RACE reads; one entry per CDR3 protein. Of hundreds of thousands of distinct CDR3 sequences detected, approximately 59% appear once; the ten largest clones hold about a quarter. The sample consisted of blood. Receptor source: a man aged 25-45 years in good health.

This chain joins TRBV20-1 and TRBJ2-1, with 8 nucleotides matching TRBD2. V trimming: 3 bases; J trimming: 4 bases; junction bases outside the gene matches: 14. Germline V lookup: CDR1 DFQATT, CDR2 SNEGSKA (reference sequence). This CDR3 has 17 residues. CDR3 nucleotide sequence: TGCAGTGCTAGGCGCCAGGGTCGGGGGGGCCGATACAATGAGCAGTTCTTC. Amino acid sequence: CSARRQGRGGRYNEQFF.

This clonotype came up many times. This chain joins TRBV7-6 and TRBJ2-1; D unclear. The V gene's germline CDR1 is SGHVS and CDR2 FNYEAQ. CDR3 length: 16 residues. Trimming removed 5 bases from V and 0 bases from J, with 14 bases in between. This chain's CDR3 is CASSPRAASSYNEQFF. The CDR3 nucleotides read TGTGCCAGCAGCCCTCGGGCAGCGAGCTCCTACAATGAGCAGTTCTTC.

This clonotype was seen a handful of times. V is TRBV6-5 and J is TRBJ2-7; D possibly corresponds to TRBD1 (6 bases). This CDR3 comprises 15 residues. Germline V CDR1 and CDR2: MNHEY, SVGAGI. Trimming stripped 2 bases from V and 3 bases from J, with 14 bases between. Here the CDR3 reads CASSYQGSRVYEQYF. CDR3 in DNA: TGTGCCAGCAGTTACCAGGGGAGTAGGGTCTACGAGCAGTACTTC.